This TCR beta chain was sequenced for a study of immune evolution from preneoplasia to lung adenocarcinoma. V was trimmed by 2 bases and J by 5 bases, leaving 10 bases between them. Germline loops: CDR1 KGHSH, CDR2 LQKENI. This CDR3 has 14 residues. This clone was observed a single time. Produced via immunoSEQ multiplex PCR; TCRdb's table is partial and in-frame only. The table lists some 14,000 clones, 80% of them singletons, with around 4.7% in the top ten. The clonotype comes from a person aged 70 to 79 with lung adenocarcinoma. The J gene is TRBJ2-1, the V gene TRBV18, with D maybe TRBD2 (5 bases). Specimen: FFPE minimally invasive lung adenocarcinoma tissue. Here the CDR3 reads CASSPRGHDNEQFF. The CDR3 DNA follows: TGTGCCAGCTCACCAAGAGGGCATGACAATGAGCAGTTCTTC.